These T cell receptor beta chains were read from a single sample in a study of blood T cell repertoires in COVID-19. The table came from immunoSEQ multiplex PCR; TCRdb's copy has only in-frame clones and leaves some out. This table has about 120,000 clones, roughly four fifths appearing once. The sample taken for sequencing was peripheral blood. The receptor set was obtained from a human donor in a cohort sampled during active COVID-19. CDR3s include the opening cysteine and the closing phenylalanine or tryptophan. D genes are given only for firm matches. A clone size is listed for some rows: how often the clone was seen (once, few, many), or a class if it is expanded.

J | size | D | V | CDR3 | DNA
TRBJ2-7 | - | TRBD1 | TRBV18 | CASSPGQITYEQYF | TGTGCCAGCTCGCCGGGACAGATCACCTACGAGCAGTACTTC
TRBJ2-5 | - | - | TRBV7-8 | CASSLEPRAQYF | TGTGCCAGCAGCTTAGAACCTCGAGCCCAGTACTTC
TRBJ2-5 | - | - | TRBV7-9 | CASSLDRGHETQYF | TGTGCCAGCAGCTTAGACAGAGGACATGAGACCCAGTACTTC
TRBJ2-7 | - | TRBD1 | TRBV6-5 | CASRVRDRGQWEQYF | TGTGCCAGCAGGGTCCGGGACAGGGGTCAATGGGAGCAGTACTTC
TRBJ1-6 | - | TRBD1 | TRBV11-2 | CASSRRDSLYNSPLHF | TGTGCCAGCAGCCGCCGGGACAGCTTGTATAATTCACCCCTCCACTTT
TRBJ2-5 | - | - | TRBV15 | CATSREASQETQYF | TGTGCCACCAGCAGAGAGGCTAGCCAAGAGACCCAGTACTTC
TRBJ2-3 | - | TRBD2 | TRBV11-2 | CASSLLAGAFTDTQYF | TGTGCCAGCAGCTTACTAGCGGGGGCCTTCACAGATACGCAGTATTTT
TRBJ2-5 | - | - | TRBV2 | CASSKDSWETQYF | TGTGCCAGCAGTAAAGACAGTTGGGAGACCCAGTACTTC
TRBJ1-2 | - | - | TRBV4-2 | CASSQDWPGDNYGYTF | TGTGCCAGCAGCCAAGATTGGCCAGGGGATAACTATGGCTACACCTTC
TRBJ1-3 | - | - | TRBV6-5 | CASSTGYQGNTIYF | TGTGCCAGCTCAACAGGGTATCAAGGAAACACCATATATTTT
TRBJ2-1 | - | - | TRBV7-9 | CASSLESGLVQFF | TGTGCCAGCAGCTTAGAGTCAGGTCTGGTACAGTTCTTC
TRBJ2-5 | once | TRBD2 | TRBV5-1 | CASSRTVAGGGETQYF | TGCGCCAGCAGCCGGACCGTAGCGGGGGGAGGGGAGACCCAGTACTTC
TRBJ1-5 | once | - | TRBV9 | CASSVGEGRYNQPQHF | TGTGCCAGCAGCGTAGGGGAGGGGAGGTACAATCAGCCCCAGCATTTT
TRBJ2-2 | - | - | TRBV27 | CASSYYRVAGELFF | TGTGCCAGCAGTTATTACAGGGTCGCCGGGGAGCTGTTTTTT
TRBJ1-5 | - | - | TRBV3-1/TRBV3-2 | CASSQGGVGNQPQHF | TGTGCCAGCAGCCAAGGCGGGGTAGGGAATCAGCCCCAGCATTTT